Shown below are 20 T cell receptor beta chains from a single sample sequenced in a study of shared clonotypes between healthy human individuals. Cells designated naive CD8 were CD45RO-negative and were positively selected for CCR7, with terminally differentiated effector memory CD45RA+ cells excluded. Sequencing used immunoSEQ multiplex PCR; TCRdb keeps in-frame clones, though not all of them. The table lists 2 million to 2.5 million clones, less than 95% of them singletons. The sequencing input was naive CD8+ T cells sorted from blood. Every receptor here comes from a man aged 18-30 years in good health.

Regarding this clone: Distinct nucleotide sequences in the sample also encode this CDR3. The V gene is TRBV6-1, the J gene TRBJ2-7, with unresolved D. The V gene lost 6 bases and the J gene lost 4 bases, with 7 bases spanning the gap. The CDR3 extends over 11 amino acids. Germline V gene lookup returns CDR1 MNHNS and CDR2 SASEGT. For the CDR3, the DNA is TGTGCCAGCAGCCTAGGATACGAGCAGTACTTC. Protein sequence: CASSLGYEQYF.

The chain combines TRBV7-9 with TRBJ1-1, with D possibly TRBD1 on 5 matching bases. CDR3 length: 15 residues. With 5 bases removed from V and 4 bases from J, the gap between germline ends came to 17 bases. Germline V CDR1 and CDR2: SEHNR, FQNEAQ (reference sequence). The CDR3: CASSPPSGTSTEAFF. CDR3 DNA: TGTGCCAGCAGCCCCCCCTCAGGGACTAGCACTGAAGCTTTCTTT.

The CDR3 DNA sequence: TGTGCCAGCAGCTTAATGGGGGGCGGCGAGCAGTACTTC. This sequence encodes CASSLMGGGEQYF. V gene TRBV7-3 combines with J gene TRBJ2-7; D may be TRBD1 or TRBD2 (6 bases each). Trimming stripped 1 base from V and 6 bases from J, with 10 bases between. CDR1 is SGHTA and CDR2 is FQGTGA in the germline V gene. The CDR3 is 13 amino acids.

The rearrangement joins TRBV5-1 to TRBJ2-7; D call uncertain. V was cut by 0 bases and J by 1 base, with 17 bases left in between. The CDR3 totals 17 residues. Per germline, CDR1 SGHRS and CDR2 YFSETQ. The CDR3 loop is CASSLAPLGTMSYEQYF. The CDR3 coding sequence is TGCGCCAGCAGCTTGGCACCTTTGGGAACTATGTCCTACGAGCAGTACTTC.

This clone was detected a few times. The V call is TRBV9, the J call TRBJ1-5; D uncertain. The CDR3 covers 16 residues. Trimming shortened V by 0 bases and J by 2 bases, and 12 bases separated the two germline ends. Germline CDR1 and CDR2: SGDLS and YYNGEE. The CDR3 protein is CASSVVEAPGNQPQHF. CDR3 sequence (DNA): TGTGCCAGCAGCGTAGTGGAGGCGCCGGGCAATCAGCCCCAGCATTTT.

As regards this clone: Other DNA sequences within the sample encode an identical CDR3. The V gene is TRBV4-3, the J gene TRBJ2-3; 7 nucleotides match TRBD2. Germline-derived CDR1 and CDR2 are LGHNA and YSLEER. This CDR3 is 15 amino acids long. The J segment lost 3 bases and the V segment lost 3 bases, leaving 6 bases of the junction unmatched. CDR3: CASSQGLADTDTQYF. The CDR3 DNA reads as TGCGCCAGCAGCCAGGGGCTAGCGGATACAGATACGCAGTATTTT.

The chain has TRBV19 and TRBJ1-2; 7 bases line up with TRBD1. The germline V gene has CDR1 LNHDA and CDR2 SQIVND (reference sequence). Trimming took 6 bases from V and 7 from J; bases not matched to a gene: 11. The CDR3 totals 14 residues. The DNA for the CDR3 is TGTGCCAGTAGCCTATATGCCCGGACAGGTGGCTACACCTTC. It yields the protein CASSLYARTGGYTF.

The chain has TRBV7-9 and TRBJ1-2; TRBD1 matches 10 bases. This CDR3 contains 15 residues. With 4 bases clipped from V and 1 base from J, the junction kept 3 bases outside the gene matches. Germline V CDR1 and CDR2: SEHNR, FQNEAQ (reference sequence). CDR3 amino acids: CASSSGQGFNYGYTF. CDR3 DNA sequence: TGTGCCAGCAGCTCGGGACAGGGGTTTAACTATGGCTACACCTTC.

The chain has TRBV28 and TRBJ2-7; maybe TRBD1 (5 bases). The CDR3 contains 16 residues. Trimming pared 5 bases from V and 0 bases from J, leaving 17 bases between. From germline, CDR1 is MDHEN and CDR2 SYDVKM. The CDR3: CASSPQGLLSSYEQYF. Here the CDR3 DNA reads TGTGCCAGCAGTCCCCAGGGCTTATTAAGCTCCTACGAGCAGTACTTC.

V gene TRBV5-6 combines with J gene TRBJ2-7; D gene ambiguous. Germline CDR1 is SGHDT and CDR2 is YYEEEE. There are 13 residues in the CDR3. V was shortened by 1 base and J by 4 bases, with 9 bases between the two germline ends. The CDR3 loop reads CASSLFRSYEQYF. The DNA for the CDR3 is TGTGCCAGCAGCTTGTTTCGATCGTACGAGCAGTACTTC.

About this clone itself: Other nucleotide sequences from this sample produce the same CDR3. J is TRBJ2-7 and V is TRBV30; unclear D gene. V lost 0 bases to trimming and J lost 1 base, with 7 bases between them. This CDR3 contains 13 residues. Germline CDR1 and CDR2: GTSNPN and SVGIG (reference sequence). CDR3 bases: TGTGCCTGGAGTGTAGGGATATCCTACGAGCAGTACTTC. This codes for CAWSVGISYEQYF. Full variable domain (outside the CDR3, taken from reference TRBV30 and TRBJ2-7): SQTIHQWPATLVQPVGSPLSLECTVEGTSNPNLYWYRQAAGRGLQLLFYSVGIGQISSEVPQNLSASRPQDRQFILSSKKLLLSDSGFYLCAWSVGISYEQYFGPGTRLTVT.

The chain is built from TRBV6-6 and TRBJ2-3, with TRBD1 matching 9 bases. The CDR3 has 15 amino acids. Germline CDR1 MNHNY, CDR2 SVGAGI (reference sequence). Trimming at V came to 4 bases and at J to 2 bases, leaving 4 bases not matched to a gene. DNA of the CDR3: TGTGCCAGCAGTTTAACAGGGGGCCCCACAGATACGCAGTATTTT. Translating it yields CASSLTGGPTDTQYF.

The gene calls are TRBV7-9 and TRBJ2-1, with D maybe TRBD2 (7 bases). The CDR3 extends over 14 amino acids. V was cut by 7 bases and J by 9 bases, with 19 bases left in between. Germline values: CDR1 SEHNR, CDR2 FQNEAQ (reference sequence). CDR3 DNA sequence: TGTGCCAGCACACCAGGGGCGGGAGACACTGAGCAGTTCTTC. Its translation: CASTPGAGDTEQFF.

There are a few counts of this clone. The chain employs TRBV11-3 and TRBJ2-3, with 7 bases fitting TRBD2. This CDR3 is 12 amino acids long. The germline V gene has CDR1 SGHNT and CDR2 YENEEA. Trimming removed 4 bases from V and 5 bases from J; junction bases left unmatched: 0. CDR3 nucleotide sequence: TGTGCCAGCAGCTGGGGGGGAGATACGCAGTATTTT. It is translated as CASSWGGDTQYF.

The CDR3 spells CASSVEGESEQYF. The CDR3 nucleotides read TGTGCCAGCAGCGTAGAAGGGGAGAGCGAGCAGTACTTC. V and J are TRBV9 and TRBJ2-7, with D possibly called TRBD1 or TRBD2 (5 bases each). The CDR3 spans 13 residues. V lost 0 bases and J 6 bases, leaving 10 bases between the germline ends. The V gene's germline CDR1 is SGDLS and CDR2 YYNGEE.

The chain joins TRBV29-1 to TRBJ2-7, with TRBD2 matching 8 bases. The germline CDR1 and CDR2 sequences are SQVTM and ANQGSEA. Trimming took 0 bases from V and 4 from J; bases not matched to a gene: 8. This CDR3 spans 15 amino acids. CDR3 sequence: CSVEDRGGSPYEQYF. The DNA of the CDR3 is TGCAGCGTTGAAGATCGGGGGGGCAGCCCTTACGAGCAGTACTTC.

This clone was detected only once. This chain connects TRBV7-9 to TRBJ1-2; 10 bases match TRBD1. Germline assignment: CDR1 SEHNR and CDR2 FQNEAQ (reference sequence). The J segment lost 6 bases and the V segment lost 3 bases, leaving 10 bases of the junction unmatched. CDR3 length: 16 residues. CDR3 DNA: TGTGCCAGCAGCTTGACCGAGACAGGGGGCCTGGATGGCTACACCTTC. This codes for CASSLTETGGLDGYTF. The complete variable domain, with remaining parts taken from reference TRBV7-9 and TRBJ1-2, reads DTGVSQNPRHKITKRGQNVTFRCDPISEHNRLYWYRQTLGQGPEFLTYFQNEAQLEKSRLLSDRFSAERPKGSFSTLEIQRTEQGDSAMYLCASSLTETGGLDGYTFGSGTRLTVV.

In DNA, the CDR3 is TGTGCCAGCAGTTTGATAAGGGCGAGTGGCGGGGAGCTGTTTTTT. Its translation: CASSLIRASGGELFF. The chain links TRBV27 to TRBJ2-2; no reliable D call. Between the trimmed V and J ends, which lost 3 bases and 7 bases, there was a span of 15 bases. The germline CDR1 and CDR2 sequences are MNHEY and SMNVEV (reference sequence). This CDR3 comprises 15 residues.

This sequence joins TRBV9 and TRBJ2-2; D possibly corresponds to TRBD2 (6 bases). Germline V gene data show CDR1 as SGDLS and CDR2 as YYNGEE. The CDR3 sequence is 17 residues long. V dropped 4 bases and J dropped 2 bases, with 18 bases sitting between them. CDR3 amino acids: CASSPPLSGINTGELFF. CDR3 DNA sequence: TGTGCCAGCAGCCCTCCCCTTAGCGGAATCAACACCGGGGAGCTGTTTTTT.

The J gene is TRBJ1-1, the V gene TRBV7-9, with 8 bases matching TRBD1. The CDR3 is made up of 14 amino acids. From germline, CDR1 is SEHNR and CDR2 FQNEAQ (reference sequence). J was trimmed by 7 bases and V by 0 bases; bases with no gene match: 4. The CDR3 sequence is CASSLAIGQGEAFF. The DNA for the CDR3 is TGTGCCAGCAGCTTAGCGATAGGACAGGGTGAAGCTTTCTTT.